The source of this T cell receptor beta chain is a study of T cell repertoires in cytomegalovirus infection. Whole-study context: Alongside well-studied HLA-B-restricted CMV epitopes, recently identified HLA-C-restricted CMV epitopes were also used. Carrying CMV and the relevant HLA type showed in public TCR beta signatures.

Whole-study results and caveats: The ex vivo response was dominated by HLA-C-restricted CMV-specific TCR beta clonotypes.

Each CDR3 protein gets one entry after TCRdb re-called the reads with MiXCR. The table records a few hundred thousand distinct CDR3 sequences, roughly 43% of them present only once. This clonotype was seen a handful of times. Its specificity is unknown. Germline loops: CDR1 SGHTA, CDR2 FQGNSA. Deletions cut 2 bases from V and 3 bases from J, with 9 bases between. The length of the CDR3 is 14 residues. The chain uses TRBV7-2 and TRBJ2-3, with no clear D. The TCR comes from a human donor in good health (CMV status not recorded). Some clones in this sample may be carry-over from other donors' samples. The material was cultured PBMCs, obtained from culture after CMV antigen stimulation. The CDR3 region is CASSLSRATDTQYF. DNA for the CDR3: TGTGCCAGCAGCTTATCAAGAGCGACAGATACGCAGTATTTT.